The present T cell receptor (beta chain) was sequenced within a study of T cells after yellow fever vaccination (dated by TCRdb to between 2018 and 2021). For the study in its entirety: The SMART-Seq v4 Ultra Low Input RNA kit was used to prepare libraries from fractions with low cell numbers. To follow T-cell clones before and after primary and booster YFV17D yellow fever vaccination, bulk TCR alpha and beta repertoires were sequenced over time. Two healthy male donors, one aged 18 to 30 and one aged 30 to 40 years, were included in the cohort. Blood samples were taken at several timepoints before and after primary and secondary immunization, and bulk PBMC replicates and cell subsets were isolated.

This clonotype appeared a few times. Its antigen is still unknown. Per-base quality was not reported, and no clone a single base away is much larger than it. The germline V gene sets CDR1 to MNHEY and CDR2 to SVGEGT. There are 15 amino acids in the CDR3, from cysteine to phenylalanine inclusive. Of all the DNA, just the CDR3 is kept, 45 bases in frame from base 1. The junction shows trimming of 0 bases on V and 7 bases on J, and the gene matches do not reach 6 bases of it. The treatment or condition label for this specimen denotes: live attenuated yellow fever vaccine strain. PBMCs were isolated from peripheral blood using a standard Ficoll-Paque protocol. CD4 and CD8 T-cell fractions were isolated with Dynabeads CD4 and CD8 positive selection kits. TriZol was used to extract RNA from bulk PBMCs, CD4 and CD8 fractions, and dextramer-positive and dextramer-negative fractions. TCR cDNA was synthesized by 5'RACE template switching, which introduced a universal primer site and unique molecular identifiers. cDNA synthesis was primed from both the TCR alpha and TCR beta constant segments. Library amplification used two PCR steps, and the second PCR step added sample barcodes and sequencing adapters. Sequencing of libraries was done on Illumina HiSeq 2500 (2x100 bp) or NovaSeq (2x150 bp). The original methods were these. MIGEC handled demultiplexing of reads and collapsing into UMI consensus sequences, while MiXCR performed V(D)J alignment. Clonotypes responding to the vaccine were identified with edgeR on replicate PBMC samples, with the criteria of FDR below 0.01 and a log2 fold change above 5 up to day 15. CD4 or CD8 identity was assigned to each bulk clonotype according to whether the clonotype was present at higher abundance in the sequenced CD4 repertoire or the sequenced CD8 repertoire. Using fastp trimming at Q25 and MiXCR clonotype assembly, TCRdb reanalyzed the public sequencing data and kept in-frame beta chains. When rows share a CDR3 protein, they turn into one entry using the most common DNA and genes. TCRdb assigned the V and J calls; the authors' analysis was not used. The sample table lists roughly 140,000 distinct CDR3 sequences, roughly 8% of them with a count of one. The ten most abundant clones make up 0.73% of the sample.

Points the paper makes about the study in general: Because only two donors were included in the study, the extent to which the findings can be generalized is limited. Most clones expanded after primary vaccination were re-detected after the booster (almost 98% of CD4 and around nine tenths of CD8), suggesting broad memory maintenance. The secondary T-cell response was weaker than the primary response but faster, peaking on day 5 instead of day 15. FACS-sorted repertoires could contain abundant contaminating clonotypes from the bulk population, so computational filtering was required. A small share of clonotypes occurred in both CD4 and CD8 compartments, likely arising from convergent recombination.

The sequences come from CD4+ T cells sorted from PBMCs, collected 5 days after the yellow fever booster vaccination. The TCR was taken from a man aged 25-45 years who received the YFV17D yellow fever vaccine. The rearranged chain carries TRBV6-2 or TRBV6-3 and TRBJ2-1, and 7 junctional nucleotides match TRBD2. This receptor has the CDR3 CASSYSRTSQNEQFF. The DNA is TGTGCCAGCAGTTACTCCAGGACTAGTCAAAATGAGCAGTTCTTC.